This passage covers 10 T cell receptor beta chains from one sample sequenced in a study of OX40 agonist ivuxolimab in advanced cancers. TCRdb's copy holds only in-frame clones and misses some; the assay was immunoSEQ multiplex PCR. The sample contains approximately 47,000 clones, 70% to 90% of which appear only once. This sample comprised CD4+ or CD8+ T cells sorted from blood, obtained in a trial of the OX40 agonist ivuxolimab. The receptors here all came from an adult with an advanced solid tumor such as melanoma, head and neck, liver or kidney cancer.

V usage is TRBV11-2 and J usage is TRBJ1-6; the match to TRBD1 covers 8 bases. The germline gives CDR1 SGHAT, CDR2 FQNNGV. V dropped 1 base and J dropped 7; count of bases not matched to a gene: 3. CDR3 size: 15 residues. CDR3 DNA sequence: TGTGCCAGCAGCTTAGGGGCAGGGGGCAATTCACCCCTCCACTTT. Amino acids: CASSLGAGGNSPLHF.

The chain joins TRBV19 to TRBJ1-1; possible D gene TRBD1, 5 bases. CDR3 length: 15 amino acids. CDR1 is LNHDA, CDR2 SQIVND, per germline (reference sequence). V lost 5 bases and J 1 base, leaving 14 bases between the germline ends. DNA of the CDR3: TGTGCCAGTAGTTTTGGAGGGACCTCGAACACTGAAGCTTTCTTT. As protein: CASSFGGTSNTEAFF. Based on the CDR3 plus reference TRBV19 and TRBJ1-1, the full variable domain is DGGITQSPKYLFRKEGQNVTLSCEQNLNHDAMYWYRQDPGQGLRLIYYSQIVNDFQKGDIAEGYSVSREKKESFPLTVTSAQKNPTAFYLCASSFGGTSNTEAFFGQGTRLTVV.

The gene calls are TRBV6-6 and TRBJ2-3, with a possible D match to TRBD1 (6 bases). V was shortened by 5 bases and J by 4 bases, with 13 bases between the two germline ends. The CDR3 has 14 amino acids. Germline V gives CDR1 MNHNY, CDR2 SVGAGI (reference sequence). DNA of the CDR3: TGTGCCAGCAGTCCAGCAGGGGCCGCAGATACGCAGTATTTT. Translating it yields CASSPAGAADTQYF.

The chain uses TRBV7-9 and TRBJ1-1; D call uncertain. In germline, CDR1 is SEHNR, CDR2 FQNEAQ (reference sequence). Between the trimmed V and J ends, which lost 2 bases and 1 base, there was a span of 5 bases. The CDR3 covers 13 residues. The CDR3 sequence is CASSLLTNTEAFF. CDR3 nucleotide sequence: TGTGCCAGCAGCTTATTGACGAACACTGAAGCTTTCTTT.

The sample holds a few counts of this clone. The rearrangement joins TRBV11-3 to TRBJ1-1, with 9 bases identical to TRBD1. The CDR3 extends over 14 amino acids. Per the germline V gene, CDR1 is SGHNT and CDR2 is YENEEA. Trimming took 5 bases from V and 6 from J; bases not matched to a gene: 7. The CDR3 is CASSPGQGRAEAFF. The CDR3 coding sequence is TGTGCCAGCAGCCCCGGACAGGGGAGGGCTGAAGCTTTCTTT.

The J gene is TRBJ2-7, the V gene TRBV9; D gene unclear. Germline V gene sequence: CDR1 SGDLS, CDR2 YYNGEE. The CDR3 sequence is 12 residues long. Between the trimmed V and J ends, which lost 0 bases and 4 bases, there was a span of 5 bases. The CDR3 is CASSVGMYEQYF. The DNA of the CDR3 is TGTGCCAGCAGCGTAGGAATGTACGAGCAGTACTTC.

The chain links TRBV7-9 to TRBJ2-7; 12 bases map to TRBD1. This CDR3 contains 15 residues. The trim removed 4 bases at V and 5 bases at J, leaving 6 bases unmatched. From germline, CDR1 is SEHNR and CDR2 FQNEAQ (reference sequence). In DNA, the CDR3 is TGTGCCAGCAGCTCCGGGACAGGGGGCTTACACGAGCAGTACTTC. Translation: CASSSGTGGLHEQYF.

This clone was seen once. V and J are TRBV4-3 and TRBJ2-3; perhaps TRBD1 as D (5 bases). Germline CDR1 and CDR2: LGHNA and YSLEER. There are 16 residues in the CDR3. V lost 4 bases and J 4 bases, leaving 18 bases between the germline ends. CDR3: CASSPELGKGPDTQYF. CDR3 bases: TGCGCCAGCAGCCCCGAACTCGGAAAGGGGCCAGATACGCAGTATTTT.

The chain recombines TRBV28 with TRBJ1-1; TRBD1 might be the D (6 bases). From germline, CDR1 is MDHEN and CDR2 SYDVKM. This CDR3 has 16 amino acids. The V and J ends lost 2 bases and 2 bases respectively, with 15 bases between them. CDR3 DNA sequence: TGTGCCAGCAGTTTAAACTTTCGGGGGGCAAACACTGAAGCTTTCTTT. Translating gives CASSLNFRGANTEAFF.

The CDR3 is CASSGLAGGGEETQYF. In DNA form, the CDR3 reads TGTGCCAGCAGTGGACTAGCGGGGGGGGGCGAAGAGACCCAGTACTTC. The chain couples TRBV6-6 to TRBJ2-5; 15 bases match TRBD2. This CDR3 spans 16 amino acids. Germline V gene lookup returns CDR1 MNHNY and CDR2 SVGAGI (reference sequence). The trim removed 5 bases at V and 3 bases at J, leaving 4 bases unmatched.